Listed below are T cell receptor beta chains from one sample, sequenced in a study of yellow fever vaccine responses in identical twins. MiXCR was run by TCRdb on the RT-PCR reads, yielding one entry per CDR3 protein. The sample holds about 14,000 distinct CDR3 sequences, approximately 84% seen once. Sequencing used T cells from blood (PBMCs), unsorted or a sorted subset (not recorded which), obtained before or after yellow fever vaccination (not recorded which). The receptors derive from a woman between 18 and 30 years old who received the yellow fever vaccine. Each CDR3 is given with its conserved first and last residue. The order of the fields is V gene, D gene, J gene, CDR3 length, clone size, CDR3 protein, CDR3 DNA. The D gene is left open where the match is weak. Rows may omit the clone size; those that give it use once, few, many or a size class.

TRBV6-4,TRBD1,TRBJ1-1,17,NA,CATGDTGPTKGAIEAFF,TGTGCCACAGGGGATACGGGACCAACCAAGGGGGCCATTGAAGCTTTCTTT
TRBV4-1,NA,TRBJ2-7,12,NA,CASSHQGGEQYF,TGCGCCAGCAGCCACCAGGGGGGGGAGCAGTACTTC
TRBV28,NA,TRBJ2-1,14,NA,CASSLPGEWNEQFF,TGTGCCAGCAGTTTACCAGGAGAGTGGAATGAGCAGTTCTTC
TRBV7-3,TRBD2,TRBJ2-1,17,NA,CASSLIGSGISYNEQFF,TGTGCCAGCAGCTTAATTGGTAGCGGGATCTCCTACAATGAGCAGTTCTTC
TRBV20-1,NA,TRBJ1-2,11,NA,CSASPRLGYTF,TGCAGTGCAAGCCCCCGGTTGGGCTACACCTTC
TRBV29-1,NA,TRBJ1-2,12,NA,CSVDDRKYGYTF,TGCAGCGTCGATGACAGGAAATATGGCTACACCTTC
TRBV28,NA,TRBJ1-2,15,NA,CASSPQGPLNYGYTF,TGTGCCAGCAGCCCGCAGGGACCATTAAACTATGGCTACACCTTC
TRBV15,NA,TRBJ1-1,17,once,CATSRENIGGHYTEAFF,TGTGCCACCAGCAGAGAGAACATAGGGGGACATTACACTGAAGCTTTCTTT
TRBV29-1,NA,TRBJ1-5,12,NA,CSAQDSNQPQHF,TGCAGCGCCCAGGACAGCAATCAGCCCCAGCATTTT
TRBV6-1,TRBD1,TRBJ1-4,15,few,CASSEDRGANEKLFF,TGTGCCAGCAGTGAGGACAGGGGTGCTAATGAAAAACTGTTTTTT
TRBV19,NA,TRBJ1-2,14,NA,CASSIFQGTDGYTF,TGTGCCAGTAGTATTTTCCAGGGGACCGATGGCTACACCTTC
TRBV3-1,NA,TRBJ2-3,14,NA,CASSHFRTGDTQYF,TGTGCCAGCAGCCATTTTCGGACGGGGGATACGCAGTATTTT
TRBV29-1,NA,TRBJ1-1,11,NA,CSVRPLTEAFF,TGCAGCGTTCGCCCGCTCACTGAAGCTTTCTTT
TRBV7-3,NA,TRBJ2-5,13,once,CASSAQPQETQYF,TGTGCCAGCAGCGCGCAACCCCAAGAGACCCAGTACTTC
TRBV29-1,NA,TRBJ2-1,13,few,CSVGGVAYNEQFF,TGCAGCGTTGGAGGGGTAGCCTACAATGAGCAGTTCTTC
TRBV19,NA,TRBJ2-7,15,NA,CASSITGTTTYEQYF,TGTGCCAGTAGTATAACCGGGACCACGACCTACGAGCAGTACTTC
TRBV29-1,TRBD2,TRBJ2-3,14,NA,CSVGVAGGSDTQYF,TGCAGCGTTGGGGTTGCGGGGGGATCAGATACGCAGTATTTT